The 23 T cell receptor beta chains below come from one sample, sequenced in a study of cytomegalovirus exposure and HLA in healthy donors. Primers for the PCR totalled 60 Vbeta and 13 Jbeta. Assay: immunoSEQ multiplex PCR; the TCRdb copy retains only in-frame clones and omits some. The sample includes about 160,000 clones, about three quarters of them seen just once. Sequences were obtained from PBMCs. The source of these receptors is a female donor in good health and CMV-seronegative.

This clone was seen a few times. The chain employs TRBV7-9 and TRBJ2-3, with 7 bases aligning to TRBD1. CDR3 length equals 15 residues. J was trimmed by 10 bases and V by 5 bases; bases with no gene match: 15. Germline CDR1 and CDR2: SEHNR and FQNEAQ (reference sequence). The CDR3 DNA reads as TGTGCCAGCAGCCGGGACAGCCCTATCCGCTGGTCGCAGTATTTT. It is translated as CASSRDSPIRWSQYF.

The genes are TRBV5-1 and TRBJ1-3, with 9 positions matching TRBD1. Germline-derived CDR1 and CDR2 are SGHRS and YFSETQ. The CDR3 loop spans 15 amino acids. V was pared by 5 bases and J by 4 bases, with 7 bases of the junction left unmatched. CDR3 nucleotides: TGCGCCAGCAGTGAACAGGGGGCTAACGGAAACACCATATATTTT. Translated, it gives CASSEQGANGNTIYF.

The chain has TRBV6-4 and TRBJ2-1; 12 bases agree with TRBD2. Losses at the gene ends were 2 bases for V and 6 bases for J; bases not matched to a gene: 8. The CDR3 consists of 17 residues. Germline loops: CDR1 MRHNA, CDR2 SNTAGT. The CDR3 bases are TGTGCCAGCAGTGACGGCCACCAACTAGCGGGGGGCAATGAGCAGTTCTTC. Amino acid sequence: CASSDGHQLAGGNEQFF.

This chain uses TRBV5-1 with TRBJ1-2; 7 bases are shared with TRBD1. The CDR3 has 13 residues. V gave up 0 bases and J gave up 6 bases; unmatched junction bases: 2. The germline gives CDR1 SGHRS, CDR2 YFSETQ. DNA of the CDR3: TGCGCCAGCAGCTTGGAAGGGGGCCATGGCTACACCTTC. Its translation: CASSLEGGHGYTF.

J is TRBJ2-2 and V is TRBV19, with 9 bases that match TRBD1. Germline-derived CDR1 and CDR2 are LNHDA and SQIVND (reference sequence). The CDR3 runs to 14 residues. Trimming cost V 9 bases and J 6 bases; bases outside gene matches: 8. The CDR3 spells CASIQGAWAGELFF. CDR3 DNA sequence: TGTGCCAGCATACAGGGGGCTTGGGCCGGGGAGCTGTTTTTT.

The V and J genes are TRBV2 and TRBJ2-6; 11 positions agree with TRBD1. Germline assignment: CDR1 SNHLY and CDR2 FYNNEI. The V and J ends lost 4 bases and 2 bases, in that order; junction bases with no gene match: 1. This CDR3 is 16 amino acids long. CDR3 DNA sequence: TGTGCCAGCAGTGGGACAGGGGGCCCTGGGGCCAACGTCCTGACTTTC. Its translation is CASSGTGGPGANVLTF.

CDR3 bases: TGCAGTCTAGCGGACAATGAGCAGTTCTTC. Protein product: CSLADNEQFF. The V and J genes are TRBV29-1 and TRBJ2-1; 7 bases fit TRBD2. The CDR3 length is 10 residues. Germline CDR1 reads SQVTM; CDR2 reads ANQGSEA.

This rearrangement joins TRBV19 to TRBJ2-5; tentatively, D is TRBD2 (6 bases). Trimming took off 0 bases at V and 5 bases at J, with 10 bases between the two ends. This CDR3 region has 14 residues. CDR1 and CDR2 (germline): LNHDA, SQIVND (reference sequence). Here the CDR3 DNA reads TGTGCCAGTAGTATAGAGGATGGGGGGGAGACCCAGTACTTC. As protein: CASSIEDGGETQYF.

The CDR3 sequence: CASTGQAGNTIYF. Written as DNA, the CDR3 is TGTGCCAGCACCGGACAGGCTGGAAACACCATATATTTT. The V call is TRBV2, the J call TRBJ1-3; TRBD1 matches 7 bases. With 7 bases clipped from V and 2 bases from J, the junction kept 2 bases outside the gene matches. The length of the CDR3 is 13 residues. Germline loops: CDR1 SNHLY, CDR2 FYNNEI.

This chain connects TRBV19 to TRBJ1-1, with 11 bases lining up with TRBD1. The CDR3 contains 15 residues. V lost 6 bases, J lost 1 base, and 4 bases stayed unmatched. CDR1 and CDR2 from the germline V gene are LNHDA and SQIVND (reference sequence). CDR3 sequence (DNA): TGTGCCAGTAGGGACAGGGGGCTCGGGAACACTGAAGCTTTCTTT. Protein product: CASRDRGLGNTEAFF.

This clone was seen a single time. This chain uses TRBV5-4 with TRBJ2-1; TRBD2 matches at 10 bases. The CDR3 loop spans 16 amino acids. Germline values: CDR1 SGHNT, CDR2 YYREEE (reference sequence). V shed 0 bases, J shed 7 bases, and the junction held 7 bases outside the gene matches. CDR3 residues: CASSLDPSGRKNEQFF. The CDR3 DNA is TGTGCCAGCAGCTTGGATCCTAGCGGGAGAAAGAATGAGCAGTTCTTC. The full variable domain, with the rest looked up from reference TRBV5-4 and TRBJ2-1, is ETGVTQSPTHLIKTRGQQVTLRCSSQSGHNTVSWYQQALGQGPQFIFQYYREEENGRGNFPPRFSGLQFPNYSSELNVNALELDDSALYLCASSLDPSGRKNEQFFGPGTRLTVL.

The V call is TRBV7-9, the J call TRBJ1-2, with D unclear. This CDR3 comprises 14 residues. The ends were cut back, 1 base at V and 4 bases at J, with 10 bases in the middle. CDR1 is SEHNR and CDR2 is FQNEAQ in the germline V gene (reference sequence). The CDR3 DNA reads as TGTGCCAGCAGCTTAGGTCAGGCATTCTATGGCTACACCTTC. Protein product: CASSLGQAFYGYTF. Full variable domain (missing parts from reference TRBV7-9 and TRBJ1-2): DTGVSQNPRHKITKRGQNVTFRCDPISEHNRLYWYRQTLGQGPEFLTYFQNEAQLEKSRLLSDRFSAERPKGSFSTLEIQRTEQGDSAMYLCASSLGQAFYGYTFGSGTRLTVV.

The CDR3 DNA reads TGTGCCTGCGGGACAGGGGCCGACACCGGGGAGCTGTTTTTT. Its protein product is CACGTGADTGELFF. The genes are TRBV30 and TRBJ2-2; 10 bases agree with TRBD1. The germline V gene encodes CDR1 GTSNPN and CDR2 SVGIG (reference sequence). V lost 6 bases, J lost 3 bases, and 4 bases stayed unmatched. This CDR3 has 14 residues.

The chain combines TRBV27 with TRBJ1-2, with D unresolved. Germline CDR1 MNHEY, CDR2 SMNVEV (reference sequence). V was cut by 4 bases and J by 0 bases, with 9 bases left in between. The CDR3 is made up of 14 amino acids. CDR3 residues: CASSSSGSNYGYTF. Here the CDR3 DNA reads TGTGCCAGCAGTTCCTCAGGTTCTAACTATGGCTACACCTTC.

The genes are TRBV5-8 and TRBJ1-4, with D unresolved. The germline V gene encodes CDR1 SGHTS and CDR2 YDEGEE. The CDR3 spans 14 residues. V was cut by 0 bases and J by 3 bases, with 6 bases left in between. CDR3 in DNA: TGTGCCAGCAGCTTGGGCGCGGCTAATGAAAAACTGTTTTTT. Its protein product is CASSLGAANEKLFF.

DNA for the CDR3: TGTGCCAGCAGCACTCCGGGACAGGGCTATGGCTACACCTTC. Translated, it gives CASSTPGQGYGYTF. The chain recombines TRBV5-8 with TRBJ1-2, with 9 nucleotides matching TRBD1. V was pared by 4 bases and J by 4 bases, with 5 bases of the junction left unmatched. The CDR3 totals 14 residues. The germline V gene has CDR1 SGHTS and CDR2 YDEGEE. The complete variable domain, with remaining parts taken from reference TRBV5-8 and TRBJ1-2, reads EAGVTQSPTHLIKTRGQQATLRCSPISGHTSVYWYQQALGLGLQFLLWYDEGEERNRGNFPPRFSGRQFPNYSSELNVNALELEDSALYLCASSTPGQGYGYTFGSGTRLTVV.

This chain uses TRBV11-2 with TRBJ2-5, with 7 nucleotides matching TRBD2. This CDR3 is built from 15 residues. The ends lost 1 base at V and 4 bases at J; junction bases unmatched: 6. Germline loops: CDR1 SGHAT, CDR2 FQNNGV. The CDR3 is CASSLVGTGGETQYF. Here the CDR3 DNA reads TGTGCCAGCAGCTTAGTGGGAACGGGGGGAGAGACCCAGTACTTC. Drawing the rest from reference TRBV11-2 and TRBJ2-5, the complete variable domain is EAGVAQSPRYKIIEKRQSVAFWCNPISGHATLYWYQQILGQGPKLLIQFQNNGVVDDSQLPKDRFSAERLKGVDSTLKIQPAKLEDSAVYLCASSLVGTGGETQYFGPGTRLLVL.

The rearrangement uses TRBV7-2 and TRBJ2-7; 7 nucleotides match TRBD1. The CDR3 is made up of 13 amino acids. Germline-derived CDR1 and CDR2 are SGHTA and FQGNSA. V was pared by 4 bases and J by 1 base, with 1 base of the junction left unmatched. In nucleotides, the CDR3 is TGTGCCAGCAGCTCGGACAGGTCCTACGAGCAGTACTTC. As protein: CASSSDRSYEQYF.

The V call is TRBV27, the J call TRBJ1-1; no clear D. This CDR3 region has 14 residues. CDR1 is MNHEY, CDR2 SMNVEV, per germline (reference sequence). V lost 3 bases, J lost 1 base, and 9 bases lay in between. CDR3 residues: CASSFQFRNTEAFF. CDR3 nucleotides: TGTGCCAGCAGTTTTCAGTTCCGGAACACTGAAGCTTTCTTT.

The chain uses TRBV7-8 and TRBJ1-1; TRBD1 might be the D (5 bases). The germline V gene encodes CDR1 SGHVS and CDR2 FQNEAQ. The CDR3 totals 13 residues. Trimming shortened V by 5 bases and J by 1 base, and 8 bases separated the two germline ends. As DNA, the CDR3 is TGTGCCAGCAGCATCGACAGGAACACTGAAGCTTTCTTT. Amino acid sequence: CASSIDRNTEAFF.

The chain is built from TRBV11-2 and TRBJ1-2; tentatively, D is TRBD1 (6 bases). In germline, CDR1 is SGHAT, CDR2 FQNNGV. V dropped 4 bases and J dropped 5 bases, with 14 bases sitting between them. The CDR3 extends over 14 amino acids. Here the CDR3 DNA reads TGTGCCAGCAGCTCTGACAGGTGGACGTATGGCTACACCTTC. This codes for CASSSDRWTYGYTF.

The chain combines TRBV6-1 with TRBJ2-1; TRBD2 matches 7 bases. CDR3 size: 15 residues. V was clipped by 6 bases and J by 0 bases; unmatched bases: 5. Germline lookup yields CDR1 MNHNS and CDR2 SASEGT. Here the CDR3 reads CASRVGLSSYNEQFF. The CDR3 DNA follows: TGTGCCAGCAGAGTGGGACTAAGCTCCTACAATGAGCAGTTCTTC.

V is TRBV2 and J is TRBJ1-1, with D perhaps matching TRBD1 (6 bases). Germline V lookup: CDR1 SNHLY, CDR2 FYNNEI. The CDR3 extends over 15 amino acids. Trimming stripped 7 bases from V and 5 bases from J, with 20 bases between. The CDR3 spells CASTLRPGEGTEAFF. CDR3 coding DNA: TGTGCCAGCACATTAAGGCCAGGGGAGGGTACTGAAGCTTTCTTT.